This TCR beta chain is drawn from a study of cytomegalovirus exposure and HLA in healthy donors. Primers included in the PCR were 60 Vbeta and 13 Jbeta primers. Clones were read by immunoSEQ multiplex PCR, and TCRdb kept only the in-frame ones, dropping some. Of about 230,000 clones in the sample, 80% to 90% were seen once. Trimming cost V 4 bases and J 2 bases, with 17 bases left between them. CDR3 length: 16 residues. Germline V gene sequence: CDR1 SGHNT, CDR2 YYREEE (reference sequence). This TCR came from a girl aged 2-10 years in good health and CMV-seronegative. What was sequenced was PBMCs. This chain connects TRBV5-4 to TRBJ2-3, with TRBD2 as a possible D gene (6 bases). The CDR3 DNA is TGTGCCAGCAGCCCGCTCCGCGGGGCTTACACAGATACGCAGTATTTT. This gives the protein CASSPLRGAYTDTQYF.